One and the same sample provided the 9 T cell receptor beta chains below, sequenced in a study of T cell responses to AZD1222 COVID-19 vaccine. Method: immunoSEQ multiplex PCR; TCRdb's copy keeps in-frame clones and lacks some. The table records some 150,000 clones, 93% of them present only once. The sample here was peripheral blood, taken on day 0 of AZD1222 vaccination. The origin of the receptors is an adult in good health.

This chain links TRBV2 with TRBJ1-5; D is possibly TRBD1 (6 bases). The ends were cut back, 5 bases at V and 4 bases at J, with 15 bases in the middle. CDR3 length equals 15 residues. Per the germline V gene, CDR1 is SNHLY and CDR2 is FYNNEI. CDR3 DNA: TGTGCCAGCAGTACCCTCGCAGGGGCGAATCAGCCCCAGCATTTT. It translates to CASSTLAGANQPQHF.

The chain uses TRBV5-4 and TRBJ2-3, with 7 positions matching TRBD1. CDR1 is SGHNT and CDR2 is YYREEE in the germline V gene (reference sequence). This CDR3 region has 15 residues. V lost 0 bases to trimming and J lost 3 bases; unmatched junction nucleotides: 4. The CDR3: CASSLGGGMTDTQYF. In DNA, the CDR3 is TGTGCCAGCAGCTTGGGAGGGGGCATGACAGATACGCAGTATTTT. The whole variable domain, filled in from reference TRBV5-4 and TRBJ2-3, reads ETGVTQSPTHLIKTRGQQVTLRCSSQSGHNTVSWYQQALGQGPQFIFQYYREEENGRGNFPPRFSGLQFPNYSSELNVNALELDDSALYLCASSLGGGMTDTQYFGPGTRLTVL.

CDR3 residues: CASRASGTGSLEQYF. The CDR3 DNA follows: TGTGCCAGCAGGGCCTCCGGGACAGGGAGTTTGGAGCAGTACTTC. This chain connects TRBV5-6 to TRBJ2-7, with 9 nucleotides matching TRBD1. This CDR3 contains 15 residues. From germline, CDR1 is SGHDT and CDR2 YYEEEE. The junction had 13 bases not matched to a gene; V was cut back by 5 bases and J by 7 bases.

The chain couples TRBV12-5 to TRBJ1-4; no clear D. The CDR3 consists of 11 residues. Germline-derived CDR1 and CDR2 are LGHNT and FRNRAP. The V and J ends lost 10 bases and 7 bases respectively, with 10 bases between them. The CDR3 loop is CATSAGEKLFF. CDR3 DNA: TGTGCTACATCCGCGGGTGAAAAACTGTTTTTT.

The chain is built from TRBV19 and TRBJ1-5, with D unclear. Germline values: CDR1 LNHDA, CDR2 SQIVND (reference sequence). This CDR3 spans 15 amino acids. Trimming shortened V by 3 bases and J by 0 bases, and 9 bases separated the two germline ends. CDR3 region: CASSIYGYSNQPQHF. The DNA of the CDR3 is TGTGCCAGTAGTATCTACGGGTATAGCAATCAGCCCCAGCATTTT.

The chain joins TRBV30 to TRBJ1-2, with D perhaps TRBD1 (6 bases). The V end was cut by 2 bases, the J end by 1 base, with 14 bases between. The CDR3 has 15 residues. Per germline, CDR1 GTSNPN and CDR2 SVGIG (reference sequence). DNA of the CDR3: TGTGCCTGGAGTCTCCCGGGGGGCTTTAACTATGGCTACACCTTC. Its protein is CAWSLPGGFNYGYTF.

This sequence joins TRBV14 and TRBJ1-1, with D possibly matching TRBD1 (5 bases). In germline, CDR1 is SGHDN, CDR2 FVKESK. The CDR3 contains 13 residues. With 5 bases removed from V and 5 bases from J, the gap between germline ends came to 12 bases. The CDR3 sequence: CASSKYRGTEAFF. As DNA, the CDR3 is TGTGCCAGCAGCAAGTATCGGGGGACTGAAGCTTTCTTT.

The rearrangement links TRBV12-3 or TRBV12-4 to TRBJ1-2; 7 bases are a match to TRBD1. J gave up 3 bases and V 6 bases, and 4 bases lay outside the gene matches. The CDR3 sequence is 13 residues long. The CDR3 coding sequence is TGTGCCAGCAGCCCGGACAGGCACTATGGCTACACCTTC. Residues: CASSPDRHYGYTF.

This chain joins TRBV7-2 and TRBJ2-2, with TRBD2 identical over 11 bases. The CDR3 covers 15 residues. Losses at the gene ends were 5 bases for V and 4 bases for J; bases not matched to a gene: 3. The germline V gene encodes CDR1 SGHTA and CDR2 FQGNSA. The chain's CDR3 is CASSPSGRTTGELFF. The DNA for the CDR3 is TGTGCCAGCAGCCCTAGCGGGAGGACCACCGGGGAGCTGTTTTTT. Variable domain in full (rest from reference TRBV7-2 and TRBJ2-2): GAGVSQSPSNKVTEKGKDVELRCDPISGHTALYWYRQSLGQGLEFLIYFQGNSAPDKSGLPSDRFSAERTGGSVSTLTIQRTQQEDSAVYLCASSPSGRTTGELFFGEGSRLTVL.